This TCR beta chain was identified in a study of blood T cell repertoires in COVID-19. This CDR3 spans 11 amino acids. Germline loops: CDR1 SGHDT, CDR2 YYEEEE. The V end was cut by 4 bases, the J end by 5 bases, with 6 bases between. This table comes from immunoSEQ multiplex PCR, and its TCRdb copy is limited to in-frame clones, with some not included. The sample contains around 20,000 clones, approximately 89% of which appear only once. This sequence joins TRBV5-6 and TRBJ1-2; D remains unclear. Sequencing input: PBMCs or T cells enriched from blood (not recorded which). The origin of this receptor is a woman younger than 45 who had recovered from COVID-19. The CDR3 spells CASSREYGYTF. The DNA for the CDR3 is TGTGCCAGCAGCCGGGAGTATGGCTACACCTTC.